Each of the 6 T cell receptor beta chains below was sequenced from the same sample in a study of T cell repertoires in cytomegalovirus infection. Antigens of these TCRs are unknown. TCRdb ran MiXCR on the reads and lists one entry per CDR3 protein. In the table there are approximately 770,000 distinct CDR3 sequences, about 27% of which are singletons. This material consisted of cultured CD8+ T cells from PBMCs, taken from culture after CMV antigen stimulation. These receptors came from a human donor in good health (CMV status not recorded). Some clones in this sample may be carry-over from other donors' samples.

This clonotype was detected only a few times. This sequence joins TRBV19 and TRBJ2-3, with 8 bases lining up with TRBD2. CDR1 is LNHDA, CDR2 SQIVND, per germline (reference sequence). This CDR3 region has 15 residues. The J segment lost 1 base and the V segment lost 5 bases, leaving 5 bases of the junction unmatched. The CDR3 DNA reads TGTGCCAGTAGTGTAGCGGGGCGGGGCACAGATACGCAGTATTTT. As protein: CASSVAGRGTDTQYF.

V gene TRBV20-1 combines with J gene TRBJ2-3; a weak D match, TRBD2 (6 bases). Per germline, CDR1 DFQATT and CDR2 SNEGSKA (reference sequence). The V gene lost 5 bases and the J gene lost 6 bases, with 9 bases spanning the gap. The CDR3 runs 11 residues. Written as DNA, the CDR3 is TGCAGTGCTGGGGGGTGGGATACGCAGTATTTT. It translates to CSAGGWDTQYF.

The chain uses TRBV4-1 and TRBJ2-1; the D gene is possibly TRBD1 (6 bases). Trimming left V 1 base short and J 7 bases short, with 14 bases between. The CDR3 spans 15 residues. Germline CDR1 and CDR2: MGHRA and YSYEKL. In nucleotides, the CDR3 is TGCGCCAGCAGCCAAGTTAGAACAGGGTTTAATGAGCAGTTCTTC. Its protein is CASSQVRTGFNEQFF.

The sample holds a few counts of this clonotype. The chain has TRBV27 and TRBJ1-5, with a weak D call TRBD1 (6 bases). The CDR3 covers 14 residues. V was shortened by 3 bases and J by 6 bases, with 12 bases between the two germline ends. Germline V gene sequence: CDR1 MNHEY, CDR2 SMNVEV (reference sequence). The CDR3 reads CASSLAAGVQPQHF. DNA for the CDR3: TGTGCCAGCAGTTTGGCGGCAGGGGTTCAGCCCCAGCATTTT.

CDR3 DNA sequence: TGTGCCAGCACCTCAGGAGGAGCAGCTTTCTTT. It specifies CASTSGGAAFF. This chain connects TRBV6-5 to TRBJ1-1; D remains unclear. CDR3 length: 11 residues. The V end was cut by 7 bases, the J end by 10 bases, with 13 bases between. Germline-derived CDR1 and CDR2 are MNHEY and SVGAGI.

This sequence joins TRBV7-9 and TRBJ2-2, with 10 bases aligning to TRBD1. CDR3 length: 15 residues. Germline V gene sequence: CDR1 SEHNR, CDR2 FQNEAQ (reference sequence). V lost 5 bases, J lost 8 bases, and 8 bases stayed unmatched. The CDR3 DNA follows: TGTGCCAGCAGCCCCGGGGACAGGGGCGCAGGGGAGCTGTTTTTT. As protein: CASSPGDRGAGELFF.